The 26 T cell receptor beta chains below were found in one sample sequenced in a study of human T cells and chemical hapten exposure. From the RACE reads, TCRdb called clonotypes with MiXCR, one entry per CDR3 protein. This table has 300,000 to 450,000 distinct CDR3 sequences, approximately 5% appearing once. Documented time point: pre-sensitization, week 0. Treatment here: therapeutic diphenylcyclopropenone sensitization with weekly scalp DPC. The sample here was whole blood, taken in connection with sensitization to the hapten diphenylcyclopropenone (DPC). The receptors here all came from a woman aged 45-59 years with alopecia areata. Some clones in this sample may be carry-over from other donors' samples.

This chain connects TRBV27 to TRBJ2-3; 12 bases agree with TRBD2. This CDR3 comprises 16 residues. In germline, CDR1 is MNHEY, CDR2 SMNVEV (reference sequence). Trimming took 1 base from V and 4 from J; bases not matched to a gene: 3. As DNA, the CDR3 is TGTGCCAGCAGTTTATTTCTAGCGGGAGGGCCAGATACGCAGTATTTT. Its protein product is CASSLFLAGGPDTQYF.

This clonotype was picked up many times. This CDR3 reads CASRRTGSSYEQYF. CDR3 in DNA: TGTGCCAGCAGACGTACGGGTAGCTCCTACGAGCAGTACTTC. This rearrangement joins TRBV12-3 or TRBV12-4 to TRBJ2-7; unclear D gene. Trimming stripped 6 bases from V and 0 bases from J, with 12 bases between. The CDR3 spans 14 residues.

In its sample, this clonotype was seen many times. J is TRBJ2-5 and V is TRBV5-6, with D maybe TRBD2 (6 bases). Germline CDR1 is SGHDT and CDR2 is YYEEEE. Trimming took 6 bases from V and 4 from J, leaving 16 bases between them. This CDR3 region has 14 residues. The CDR3 here is CASTALADGETQYF. In nucleotides, the CDR3 is TGTGCCAGCACCGCACTAGCCGACGGAGAGACCCAGTACTTC.

The V gene is TRBV2, the J gene TRBJ1-2, with D perhaps matching TRBD1 (6 bases). The V gene lost 5 bases and the J gene lost 5 bases, with 12 bases spanning the gap. This CDR3 has 13 amino acids. Germline CDR1 and CDR2: SNHLY and FYNNEI. CDR3 sequence reads: CASSPDSRYGYTF. The CDR3 nucleotides are TGTGCCAGCAGTCCGGACAGTCGTTATGGCTACACCTTC.

In this sample, this clonotype turned up many times. The rearrangement joins TRBV29-1 to TRBJ2-3; D gene uncertain. Germline V CDR1 and CDR2: SQVTM, ANQGSEA. Between the trimmed V and J ends, which lost 3 bases and 0 bases, there was a span of 10 bases. The length of the CDR3 is 14 residues. The CDR3 here is CSVEARDSTDTQYF. The CDR3 region has the DNA TGCAGCGTTGAGGCAAGGGATAGCACAGATACGCAGTATTTT.

The chain combines TRBV4-3 with TRBJ2-7; possible D gene TRBD2, 6 bases. V shed 0 bases and J shed 4 bases, with 16 bases lying between them. Germline CDR1 reads LGHNA; CDR2 reads YSLEER. The CDR3 loop spans 16 amino acids. The CDR3 here is CASSQDRGTSDYEQYF. CDR3 sequence (DNA): TGCGCCAGCAGCCAAGATCGGGGGACGAGCGATTACGAGCAGTACTTC.

This clonotype was observed at least ten times. The J gene is TRBJ2-1, the V gene TRBV15, with TRBD2 identical over 9 bases. The germline V gene encodes CDR1 LNHNV and CDR2 YYDKDF (reference sequence). This CDR3 has 14 amino acids. V was pared by 3 bases and J by 7 bases, with 4 bases of the junction left unmatched. The CDR3: CATSSPSGNNEQFF. For the CDR3, the DNA is TGTGCCACCAGCAGTCCTAGCGGGAATAATGAGCAGTTCTTC. Looking up the rest from reference TRBV15 and TRBJ2-1 gives the full variable domain: DAMVIQNPRYQVTQFGKPVTLSCSQTLNHNVMYWYQQKSSQAPKLLFHYYDKDFNNEADTPDNFQSRRPNTSFCFLDIRSPGLGDTAMYLCATSSPSGNNEQFFGPGTRLTVL.

This clonotype was counted many times. The CDR3 DNA reads as TGTGCCAGCAGTTTGGGCAGGGGTTCCTACAATGAGCAGTTCTTC. As protein: CASSLGRGSYNEQFF. This rearrangement joins TRBV12-3 or TRBV12-4 to TRBJ2-1, with D perhaps TRBD1 (6 bases). V was pared by 3 bases and J by 1 base, with 10 bases between. The CDR3 has 15 amino acids.

The chain is built from TRBV11-2 and TRBJ2-1; possibly TRBD2 for D (6 bases). CDR3 length equals 15 residues. Germline CDR1 SGHAT, CDR2 FQNNGV. Between the trimmed V and J ends, which lost 5 bases and 5 bases, there was a span of 16 bases. The CDR3 nucleotides are TGTGCCAGCAGCCGACGGCGACTAGTAGACAATGAGCAGTTCTTC. Its translation: CASSRRRLVDNEQFF.

V gene TRBV14 combines with J gene TRBJ2-7; a possible D gene is TRBD1 (6 bases). CDR1 is SGHDN and CDR2 is FVKESK in the germline V gene. CDR3 size: 14 residues. Trimming pared 4 bases from V and 6 bases from J, leaving 16 bases between. The CDR3 coding sequence is TGTGCCAGCAGCCCAGGGGATGCCGCCACCGAGCAGTACTTC. Translated: CASSPGDAATEQYF.

In its sample, this clonotype was seen many times. The chain carries TRBV29-1 and TRBJ2-3, with 7 bases fitting TRBD1. CDR3 length equals 16 residues. Per the germline V gene, CDR1 is SQVTM and CDR2 is ANQGSEA. V was pared by 0 bases and J by 3 bases, with 9 bases of the junction left unmatched. The CDR3 reads CSVEDLGDRETDTQYF. CDR3 nucleotides: TGCAGCGTTGAAGATCTGGGCGACAGGGAGACAGATACGCAGTATTTT.

This clonotype has a handful of counts. The rearrangement uses TRBV11-2 and TRBJ1-1; D not certain. This CDR3 is 12 amino acids long. CDR1 SGHAT and CDR2 FQNNGV come from the germline V gene. Trimming removed 2 bases from V and 6 bases from J, with 7 bases in between. This CDR3 reads CASSLSGAEAFF. For the CDR3, the DNA is TGTGCCAGCAGCTTAAGTGGCGCTGAAGCTTTCTTT.

Many counts were recorded for this clonotype. J is TRBJ1-5 and V is TRBV5-1; D ambiguous. Germline CDR1 and CDR2: SGHRS and YFSETQ. Between the trimmed V and J ends, which lost 5 bases and 0 bases, there was a span of 9 bases. The CDR3 sequence is 14 residues long. The CDR3 spells CASRPGDSNQPQHF. CDR3 coding DNA: TGCGCCAGCAGGCCGGGAGATAGCAATCAGCCCCAGCATTTT.

This clonotype was found many times. The rearrangement joins TRBV6-5 to TRBJ2-7, with TRBD1 identical over 8 bases. The length of the CDR3 is 15 residues. Trimming removed 0 bases from V and 2 bases from J; junction bases left unmatched: 3. The V gene's germline CDR1 is MNHEY and CDR2 SVGAGI. CDR3: CASSYSWTGTYEQYF. CDR3 bases: TGTGCCAGCAGTTACTCGTGGACAGGGACCTACGAGCAGTACTTC.

This clonotype was picked up a small number of times. The J gene is TRBJ1-4, the V gene TRBV15; 7 bases match TRBD1. J was trimmed by 5 bases and V by 2 bases; bases with no gene match: 5. This CDR3 spans 15 amino acids. From germline, CDR1 is LNHNV and CDR2 YYDKDF (reference sequence). In nucleotides, the CDR3 is TGTGCCACCAGCAGACCAGGGGGGAGGAATGAAAAACTGTTTTTT. Translated: CATSRPGGRNEKLFF.

The table lists this clonotype with many counts. The chain recombines TRBV11-2 with TRBJ2-2; either TRBD1 or TRBD2 may supply D (5 bases each). Germline CDR1 and CDR2: SGHAT and FQNNGV. Deletions cut 1 base from V and 3 bases from J, with 9 bases between. The CDR3 extends over 15 amino acids. The CDR3 DNA sequence: TGTGCCAGCAGCTTAGTGGGGCGGGACACCGGGGAGCTGTTTTTT. Translating gives CASSLVGRDTGELFF.

This clonotype was detected ten times or more. The rearrangement links TRBV7-9 to TRBJ2-3; D not resolved. V lost 5 bases, J lost 8 bases, and 11 bases lay in between. Per germline, CDR1 SEHNR and CDR2 FQNEAQ (reference sequence). This CDR3 has 12 residues. The CDR3 spells CASSPASGTQYF. CDR3 DNA: TGTGCCAGCAGCCCTGCTAGTGGTACGCAGTATTTT. The whole variable domain, filled in from reference TRBV7-9 and TRBJ2-3, reads DTGVSQNPRHKITKRGQNVTFRCDPISEHNRLYWYRQTLGQGPEFLTYFQNEAQLEKSRLLSDRFSAERPKGSFSTLEIQRTEQGDSAMYLCASSPASGTQYFGPGTRLTVL.

This clonotype was observed a few times. The chain links TRBV3-1 to TRBJ2-7, with D unresolved. Deletions cut 0 bases from V and 3 bases from J, with 9 bases between. The CDR3 has 14 amino acids. Germline lookup yields CDR1 LGHDT and CDR2 YNNKEL (reference sequence). CDR3 protein: CASSQESTDYEQYF. The DNA of the CDR3 is TGTGCCAGCAGCCAAGAATCAACAGACTACGAGCAGTACTTC.

This clonotype was seen at least ten times. This chain connects TRBV28 to TRBJ2-3, with TRBD2 identical over 11 bases. V lost 1 base and J lost 7; bases outside the gene matches: 7. This CDR3 has 16 residues. From germline, CDR1 is MDHEN and CDR2 SYDVKM. The chain's CDR3 is CASSLSLAGGANTQYF. In DNA form, the CDR3 reads TGTGCCAGCAGTTTATCCCTAGCGGGAGGAGCAAATACGCAGTATTTT.

This clonotype was picked up many times. The chain links TRBV12-3 or TRBV12-4 to TRBJ1-5; a possible D gene is TRBD1 (6 bases). The CDR3 covers 14 residues. Trimming shortened V by 3 bases and J by 4 bases, and 10 bases separated the two germline ends. In DNA, the CDR3 is TGTGCCAGCAGTTTCGGGGGCGCGAATCAGCCCCAGCATTTT. Protein: CASSFGGANQPQHF.

This clonotype came up many times. The chain combines TRBV5-5 with TRBJ1-5, with D uncertain. This CDR3 spans 14 amino acids. Germline assignment: CDR1 SGHKS and CDR2 YYEKEE (reference sequence). V was shortened by 0 bases and J by 5 bases, with 9 bases between the two germline ends. The CDR3 spells CASSLGHRYQPQHF. The CDR3 bases are TGTGCCAGCAGCTTGGGACACAGATATCAGCCCCAGCATTTT.

This clonotype was seen many times. The chain couples TRBV7-9 to TRBJ1-5; D remains unclear. Germline CDR1 reads SEHNR; CDR2 reads FQNEAQ (reference sequence). The CDR3 has 12 amino acids. V gave up 2 bases and J gave up 12 bases, with 11 bases separating them. CDR3 coding DNA: TGTGCCAGCAGCTTATCATCTGAGATCCAGCATTTT. Translation gives CASSLSSEIQHF.

This clonotype was detected ten times or more. The rearrangement uses TRBV7-2 and TRBJ1-2; the D is unclear. Germline CDR1 SGHTA, CDR2 FQGNSA. V was trimmed by 1 base and J by 8 bases, leaving 11 bases between them. The CDR3 length is 13 residues. CDR3 loop: CASSLVGEGGYTF. The CDR3 nucleotides read TGTGCCAGCAGCTTAGTTGGTGAAGGGGGCTACACCTTC.

This clonotype has at least ten counts. The rearrangement joins TRBV4-3 to TRBJ2-1; D possibly corresponds to TRBD2 (6 bases). The germline CDR1 and CDR2 sequences are LGHNA and YSLEER. This CDR3 has 15 residues. Trimming removed 3 bases at V and 6 bases at J, with 15 bases between. The CDR3 loop is CASSQEGTPRNEQFF. Written as DNA, the CDR3 is TGCGCCAGCAGCCAGGAAGGGACTCCTCGCAATGAGCAGTTCTTC.

This clonotype was seen ten or more times. The chain links TRBV27 to TRBJ2-7, with 9 bases matching TRBD2. J lost 6 bases, V lost 2 bases, and 8 bases had no gene match. CDR1 and CDR2 (germline): MNHEY, SMNVEV (reference sequence). CDR3 length: 15 amino acids. The CDR3 DNA reads as TGTGCCAGCAGTTTAGTAGCGGGAGCCCACGGCGAGCAGTACTTC. Translated: CASSLVAGAHGEQYF.

This clonotype was seen a handful of times. The chain joins TRBV24-1 to TRBJ1-1; TRBD1 aligns across 8 bases. Per germline, CDR1 KGHDR and CDR2 SFDVKD. The CDR3 extends over 15 amino acids. The V gene end was trimmed by 2 bases and the J gene end by 5 bases; junction bases not matched to a gene: 6. In DNA form, the CDR3 reads TGTGCCACCAGTGATTCCCGGACAGGGCGGACTGAAGCTTTCTTT. Translating gives CATSDSRTGRTEAFF.